This T cell receptor beta chain is drawn from a study of cytomegalovirus exposure and HLA in healthy donors. The CDR3 runs to 15 residues. V dropped 5 bases and J dropped 2 bases, with 15 bases sitting between them. Germline CDR1 and CDR2: MNHEY and SMNVEV (reference sequence). Amplification used 60 Vbeta primers and 13 Jbeta primers. Method: immunoSEQ multiplex PCR; TCRdb's copy keeps in-frame clones and lacks some. In the table there are almost 200,000 clones, 65% to 90% of which are singletons. The rearrangement links TRBV27 to TRBJ1-1; TRBD1 is a possible D gene (6 bases). The sample comprised PBMCs. The origin of this receptor is a woman aged 45-65 years in good health and CMV-seronegative. CDR3 DNA sequence: TGTGCCAGCAGTCTCGACAGGCGGATTAACACTGAAGCTTTCTTT. Protein product: CASSLDRRINTEAFF.